These T cell receptor beta chains were read from a single sample in a study of neurological immune-mediated disorders. MiXCR was run by TCRdb on the 5' RACE reads, yielding one entry per CDR3 protein. This sample has tens of thousands of distinct CDR3 sequences; less than 15% occur once, and the top ten carry 20% to 30%. The specimen sequenced was PBMCs. These receptor sequences come from a woman in her fifties or sixties with HTLV-1-associated myelopathy (HAM/TSP). Each CDR3 is given with its conserved first and last residue. D genes are given only for firm matches. Size values are once, few and many counts, or a class for expanded clones, and some rows have none.

size: many; V: TRBV7-3; D: .; J: TRBJ1-1; CDR3: CASSLILVGDTEAFF; DNA: TGTGCCAGCAGCTTAATATTAGTGGGGGACACTGAAGCTTTCTTT
size: many; V: TRBV12-3/TRBV12-4; D: .; J: TRBJ1-4; CDR3: CASNTMQGGEKLFF; DNA: TGTGCCAGCAACACTATGCAGGGTGGGGAAAAACTGTTTTTT
size: many; V: TRBV24-1; D: .; J: TRBJ2-3; CDR3: CATGPWGTDTQYF; DNA: TGTGCCACCGGACCGTGGGGCACAGATACGCAGTATTTT
size: many; V: TRBV5-6; D: .; J: TRBJ2-5; CDR3: CASSGTQGLQETQYF; DNA: TGTGCCAGCAGCGGGACACAGGGACTCCAAGAGACCCAGTACTTC
size: many; V: TRBV20-1; D: .; J: TRBJ1-2; CDR3: CSAREEYRLYGYTF; DNA: TGCAGTGCTAGAGAAGAGTACCGGCTCTATGGCTACACCTTC
size: many; V: TRBV4-3; D: .; J: TRBJ2-7; CDR3: CASSQDPLGITYEQYF; DNA: TGCGCCAGCAGCCAAGATCCCCTGGGGATTACCTACGAGCAGTACTTC
size: many; V: TRBV25-1; D: TRBD1; J: TRBJ1-1; CDR3: CASSEARTGRTEAFF; DNA: TGTGCCAGCAGTGAAGCCCGGACAGGGAGGACTGAAGCTTTCTTT
size: many; V: TRBV4-3; D: .; J: TRBJ2-7; CDR3: CASSYQGAPIYEQYF; DNA: TGCGCCAGCAGCTATCAGGGAGCCCCGATCTACGAGCAGTACTTC
size: many; V: TRBV5-6; D: .; J: TRBJ1-2; CDR3: CASSEPNRDDYGYTF; DNA: TGTGCCAGCAGCGAACCAAACAGGGACGACTATGGCTACACCTTC
size: .; V: TRBV5-6; D: TRBD2; J: TRBJ2-1; CDR3: CASSQRGGQFF; DNA: TGTGCCAGCTCGCAGCGGGGCGGGCAGTTCTTC